This TCR beta chain was sequenced during a study of blood T cell repertoires in COVID-19. Study background: Samples came from the United States, Italy and Spain, spanning acute and convalescent COVID-19. PBMCs, B-cell-depleted T cells, or T cells were the source of the cDNA or gDNA that made up the material.

In the original workflow: By means of reference gene primer amplification, nucleated cell counts were estimated. Using immunoSEQ multiplex PCR, the repertoire was profiled, and TCRdb retains in-frame clones only, with some absent. V, J and clone size are those of that table, while D and trimming were read from the DNA. The sample lists 150,000 to 200,000 clones, more than 70% occurring once. The CDR3 is 17 residues long. Trimming took off 2 bases at V and 0 bases at J, with 16 bases between the two ends. This receptor was identified in a human donor in a cohort sampled during active COVID-19. The chain joins TRBV23-1 to TRBJ1-1; no reliable D call. TRBV23-1 is reported as an ORF; its role is uncertain. Specimen: peripheral blood. The CDR3 DNA reads as TGCGCCAGCAGTCAAACTGGTTGCCCCCTTTTGAACACTGAAGCTTTCTTT. Translating gives CASSQTGCPLLNTEAFF.